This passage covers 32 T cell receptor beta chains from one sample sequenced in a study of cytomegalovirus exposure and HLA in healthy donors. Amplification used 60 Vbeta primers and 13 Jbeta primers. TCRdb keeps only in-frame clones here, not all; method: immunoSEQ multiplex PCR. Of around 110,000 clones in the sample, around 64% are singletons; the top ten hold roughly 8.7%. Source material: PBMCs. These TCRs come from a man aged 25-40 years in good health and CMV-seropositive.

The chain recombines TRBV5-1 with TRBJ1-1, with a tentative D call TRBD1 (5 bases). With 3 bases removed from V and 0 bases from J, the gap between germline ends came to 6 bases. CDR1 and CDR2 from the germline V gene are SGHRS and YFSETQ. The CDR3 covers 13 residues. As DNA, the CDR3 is TGCGCCAGCAGCTCACAGGTGAACACTGAAGCTTTCTTT. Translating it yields CASSSQVNTEAFF. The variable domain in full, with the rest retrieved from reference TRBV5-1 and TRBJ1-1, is KAGVTQTPRYLIKTRGQQVTLSCSPISGHRSVSWYQQTPGQGLQFLFEYFSETQRNKGNFPGRFSGRQFSNSRSEMNVSTLELGDSALYLCASSSQVNTEAFFGQGTRLTVV.

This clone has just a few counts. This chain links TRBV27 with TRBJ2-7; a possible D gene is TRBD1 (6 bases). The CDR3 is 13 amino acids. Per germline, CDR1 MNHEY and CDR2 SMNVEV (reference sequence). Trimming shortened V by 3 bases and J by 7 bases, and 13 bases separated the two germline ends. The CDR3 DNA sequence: TGTGCCAGCAGTTTTGAGGGGGAAGGGGAGCAGTACTTC. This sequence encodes CASSFEGEGEQYF.

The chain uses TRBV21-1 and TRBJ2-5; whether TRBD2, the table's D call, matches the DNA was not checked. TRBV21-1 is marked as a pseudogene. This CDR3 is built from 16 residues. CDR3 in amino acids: CASSKALIGVEETQYF. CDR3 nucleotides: TGTGCCAGCAGCAAAGCCCTCATTGGTGTAGAAGAGACCCAGTACTTC.

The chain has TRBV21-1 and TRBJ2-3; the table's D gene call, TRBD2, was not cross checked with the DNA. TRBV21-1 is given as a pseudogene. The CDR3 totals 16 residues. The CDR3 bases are TGTGCCAGCAGCCTCGTATTACTAGCTTTCACAGATACGCAGTATTTT. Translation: CASSLVLLAFTDTQYF.

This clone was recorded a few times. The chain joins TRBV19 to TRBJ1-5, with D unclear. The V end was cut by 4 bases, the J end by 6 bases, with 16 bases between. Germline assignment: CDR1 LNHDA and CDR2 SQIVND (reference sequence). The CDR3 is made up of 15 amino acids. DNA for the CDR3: TGTGCCAGTAGTAGCAGAGGAGACCTGGGTCAGCCCCAGCATTTT. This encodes CASSSRGDLGQPQHF.

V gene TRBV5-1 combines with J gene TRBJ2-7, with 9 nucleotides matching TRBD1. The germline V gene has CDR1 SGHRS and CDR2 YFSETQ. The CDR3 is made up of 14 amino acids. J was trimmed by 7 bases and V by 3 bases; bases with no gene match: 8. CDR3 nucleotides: TGCGCCAGCAGCTGGAGGGACAGGGCACGGGAGCAGTACTTC. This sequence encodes CASSWRDRAREQYF.

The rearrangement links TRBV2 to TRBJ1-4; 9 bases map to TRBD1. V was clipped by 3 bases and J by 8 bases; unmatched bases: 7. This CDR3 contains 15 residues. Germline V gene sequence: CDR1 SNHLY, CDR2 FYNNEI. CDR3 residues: CASSDPRDRAEKLFF. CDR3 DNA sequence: TGTGCCAGCAGTGACCCCCGGGACAGGGCCGAAAAACTGTTTTTT.

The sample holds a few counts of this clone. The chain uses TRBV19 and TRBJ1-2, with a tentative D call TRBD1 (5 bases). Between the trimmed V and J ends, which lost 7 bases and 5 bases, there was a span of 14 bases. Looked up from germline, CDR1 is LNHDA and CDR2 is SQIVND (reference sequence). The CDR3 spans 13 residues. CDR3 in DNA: TGTGCCAGTAACGGGGGACGGACTTATGGCTACACCTTC. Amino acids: CASNGGRTYGYTF.

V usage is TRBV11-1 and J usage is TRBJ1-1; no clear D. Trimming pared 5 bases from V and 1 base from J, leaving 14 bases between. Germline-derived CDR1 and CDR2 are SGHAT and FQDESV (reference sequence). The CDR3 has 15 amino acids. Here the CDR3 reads CASSLHGVRNTEAFF. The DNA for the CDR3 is TGTGCCAGCAGCCTACACGGGGTCAGGAACACTGAAGCTTTCTTT.

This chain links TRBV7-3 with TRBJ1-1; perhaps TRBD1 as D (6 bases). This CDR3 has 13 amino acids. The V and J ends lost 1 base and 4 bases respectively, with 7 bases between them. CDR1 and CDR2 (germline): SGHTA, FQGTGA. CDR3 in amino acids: CASSLNRATEAFF. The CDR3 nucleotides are TGTGCCAGCAGCTTAAACAGGGCCACTGAAGCTTTCTTT.

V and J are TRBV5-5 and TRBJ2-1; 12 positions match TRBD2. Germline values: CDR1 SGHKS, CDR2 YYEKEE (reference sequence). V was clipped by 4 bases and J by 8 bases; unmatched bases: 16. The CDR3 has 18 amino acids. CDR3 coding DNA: TGTGCCAGCAGCGGGGACCCCTTTCTAGCGGGGGGGCTACATGAGCAGTTCTTC. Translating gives CASSGDPFLAGGLHEQFF.

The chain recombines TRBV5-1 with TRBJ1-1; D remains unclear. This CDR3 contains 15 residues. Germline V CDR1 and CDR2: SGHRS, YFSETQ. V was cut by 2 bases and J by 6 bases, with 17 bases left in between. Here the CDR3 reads CASSLEGRLRAEAFF. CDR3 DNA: TGCGCCAGCAGCTTAGAGGGAAGACTAAGAGCTGAAGCTTTCTTT.

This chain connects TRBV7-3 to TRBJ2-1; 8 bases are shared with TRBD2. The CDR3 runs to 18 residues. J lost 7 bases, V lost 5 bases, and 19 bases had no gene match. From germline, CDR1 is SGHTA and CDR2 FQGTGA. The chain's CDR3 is CASSPNSLAGGVGNEQFF. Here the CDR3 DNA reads TGTGCCAGCAGCCCTAACTCCCTAGCGGGCGGGGTGGGGAATGAGCAGTTCTTC.

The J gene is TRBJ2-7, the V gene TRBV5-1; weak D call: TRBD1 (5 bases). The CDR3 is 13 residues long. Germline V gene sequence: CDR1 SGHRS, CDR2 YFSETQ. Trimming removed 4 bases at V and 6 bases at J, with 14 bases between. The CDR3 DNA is TGCGCCAGCAGCCCCCGGAAGGGGTCCGAGCAGTACTTC. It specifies CASSPRKGSEQYF.

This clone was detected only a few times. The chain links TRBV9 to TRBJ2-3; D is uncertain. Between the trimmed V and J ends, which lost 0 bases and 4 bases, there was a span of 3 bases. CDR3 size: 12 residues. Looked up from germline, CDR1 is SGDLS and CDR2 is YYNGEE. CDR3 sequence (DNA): TGTGCCAGCAGCGTAGCTCCAGATACGCAGTATTTT. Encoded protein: CASSVAPDTQYF.

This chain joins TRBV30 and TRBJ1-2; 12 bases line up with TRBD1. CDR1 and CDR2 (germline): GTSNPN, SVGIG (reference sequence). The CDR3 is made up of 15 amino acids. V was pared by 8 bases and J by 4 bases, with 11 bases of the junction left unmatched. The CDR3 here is CAGGTGGRKFYGYTF. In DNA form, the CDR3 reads TGTGCCGGGGGGACAGGGGGCCGTAAATTCTATGGCTACACCTTC.

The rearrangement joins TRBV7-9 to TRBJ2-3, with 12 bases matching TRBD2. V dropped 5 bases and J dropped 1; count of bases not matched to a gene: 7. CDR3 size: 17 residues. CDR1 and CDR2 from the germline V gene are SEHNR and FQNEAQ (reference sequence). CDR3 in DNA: TGTGCCAGCAGCGCCGGGGCTAGCGGGAGGGGCACAGATACGCAGTATTTT. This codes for CASSAGASGRGTDTQYF.

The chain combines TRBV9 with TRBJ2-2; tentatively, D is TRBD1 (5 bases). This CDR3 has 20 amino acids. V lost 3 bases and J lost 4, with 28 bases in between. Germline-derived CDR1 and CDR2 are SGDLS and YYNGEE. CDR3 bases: TGTGCCAGCAGCGGAACCACACAATCGTTGACAGCCGGTGTCACCGGGGAGCTGTTTTTT. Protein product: CASSGTTQSLTAGVTGELFF.

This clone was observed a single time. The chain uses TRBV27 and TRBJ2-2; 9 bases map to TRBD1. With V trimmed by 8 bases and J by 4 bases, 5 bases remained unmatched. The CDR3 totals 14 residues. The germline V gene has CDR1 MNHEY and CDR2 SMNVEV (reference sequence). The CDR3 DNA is TGTGCCAGCTTACGGGACAGGGCCACCGGGGAGCTGTTTTTT. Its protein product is CASLRDRATGELFF.

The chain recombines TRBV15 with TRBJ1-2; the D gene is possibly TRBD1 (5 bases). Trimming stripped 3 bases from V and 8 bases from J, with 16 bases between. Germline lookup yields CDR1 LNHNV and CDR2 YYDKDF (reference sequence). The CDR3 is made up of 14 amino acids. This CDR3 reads CATSSPERGTGYTF. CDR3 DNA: TGTGCCACCAGCAGCCCGGAACGGGGGACGGGCTACACCTTC.

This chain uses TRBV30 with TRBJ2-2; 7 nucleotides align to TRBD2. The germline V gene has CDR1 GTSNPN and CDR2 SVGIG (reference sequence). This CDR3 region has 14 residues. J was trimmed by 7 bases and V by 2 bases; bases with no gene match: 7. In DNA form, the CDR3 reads TGTGCCTGGAGTAGTGGACTAGAGAGCGGGGAGCTGTTTTTT. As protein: CAWSSGLESGELFF. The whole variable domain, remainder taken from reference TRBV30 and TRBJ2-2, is SQTIHQWPATLVQPVGSPLSLECTVEGTSNPNLYWYRQAAGRGLQLLFYSVGIGQISSEVPQNLSASRPQDRQFILSSKKLLLSDSGFYLCAWSSGLESGELFFGEGSRLTVL.

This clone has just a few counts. CDR3 residues: CASGPGGGQPQHF. The CDR3 nucleotides are TGTGCTAGTGGTCCAGGGGGCGGGCAGCCCCAGCATTTT. V usage is TRBV12-5 and J usage is TRBJ1-5, with 8 nucleotides matching TRBD1. V lost 5 bases, J lost 7 bases, and 4 bases stayed unmatched. The germline gives CDR1 LGHNT, CDR2 FRNRAP. The CDR3 length is 13 residues.

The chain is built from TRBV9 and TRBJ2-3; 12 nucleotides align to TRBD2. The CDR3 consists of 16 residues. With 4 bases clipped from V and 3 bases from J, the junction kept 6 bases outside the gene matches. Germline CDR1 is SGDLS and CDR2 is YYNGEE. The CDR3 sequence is CASSTPLAGGTDTQYF. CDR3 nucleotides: TGTGCCAGCAGCACCCCCCTAGCGGGGGGGACAGATACGCAGTATTTT. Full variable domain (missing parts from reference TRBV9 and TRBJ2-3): DSGVTQTPKHLITATGQRVTLRCSPRSGDLSVYWYQQSLDQGLQFLIQYYNGEERAKGNILERFSAQQFPDLHSELNLSSLELGDSALYFCASSTPLAGGTDTQYFGPGTRLTVL.

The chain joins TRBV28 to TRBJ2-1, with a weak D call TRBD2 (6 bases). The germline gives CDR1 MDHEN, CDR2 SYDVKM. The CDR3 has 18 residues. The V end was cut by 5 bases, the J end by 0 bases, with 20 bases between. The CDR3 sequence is CASSPWGFQTSSYNEQFF. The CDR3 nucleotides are TGTGCCAGCAGTCCTTGGGGGTTCCAGACTAGCTCCTACAATGAGCAGTTCTTC.

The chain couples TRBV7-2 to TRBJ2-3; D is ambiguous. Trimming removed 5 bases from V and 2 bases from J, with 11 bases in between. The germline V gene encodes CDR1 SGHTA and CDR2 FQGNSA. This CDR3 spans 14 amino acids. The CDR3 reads CASSVGRLTDTQYF. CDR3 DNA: TGTGCCAGCAGCGTCGGCAGGCTCACAGATACGCAGTATTTT.

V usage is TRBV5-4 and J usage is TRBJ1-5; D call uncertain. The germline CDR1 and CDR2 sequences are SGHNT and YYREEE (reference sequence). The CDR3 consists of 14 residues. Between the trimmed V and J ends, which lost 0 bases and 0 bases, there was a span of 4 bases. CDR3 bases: TGTGCCAGCAGCTTGGGAGGTAGCAATCAGCCCCAGCATTTT. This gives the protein CASSLGGSNQPQHF.

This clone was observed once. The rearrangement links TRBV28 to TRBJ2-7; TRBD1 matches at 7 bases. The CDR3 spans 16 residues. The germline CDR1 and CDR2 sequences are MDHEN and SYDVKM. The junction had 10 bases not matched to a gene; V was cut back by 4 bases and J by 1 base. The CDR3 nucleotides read TGTGCCAGCAGTTCGGACAGGCCCTTTTTATCCTACGAGCAGTACGTC. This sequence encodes CASSSDRPFLSYEQYV.

In nucleotides, the CDR3 is TGTGCCAGCAGCCCGATGGCGGGAGGGGATGAGACCCAGTACTTC. Translated: CASSPMAGGDETQYF. V and J are TRBV7-9 and TRBJ2-5; TRBD2 agrees at 9 bases. After removal of 5 bases from V and 5 bases from J, the junction contained 9 bases not matched to a gene. The germline V gene encodes CDR1 SEHNR and CDR2 FQNEAQ (reference sequence). The CDR3 spans 15 residues.

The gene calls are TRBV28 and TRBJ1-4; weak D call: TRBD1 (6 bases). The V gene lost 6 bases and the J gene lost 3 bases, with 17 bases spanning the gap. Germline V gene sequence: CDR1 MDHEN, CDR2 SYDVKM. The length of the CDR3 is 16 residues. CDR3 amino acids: CASSRLGGRANEKLFF. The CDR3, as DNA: TGTGCCAGCAGCCGTTTGGGGGGGCGGGCTAATGAAAAACTGTTTTTT. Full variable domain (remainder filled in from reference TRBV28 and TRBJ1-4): DVKVTQSSRYLVKRTGEKVFLECVQDMDHENMFWYRQDPGLGLRLIYFSYDVKMKEKGDIPEGYSVSREKKERFSLILESASTNQTSMYLCASSRLGGRANEKLFFGSGTQLSVL.

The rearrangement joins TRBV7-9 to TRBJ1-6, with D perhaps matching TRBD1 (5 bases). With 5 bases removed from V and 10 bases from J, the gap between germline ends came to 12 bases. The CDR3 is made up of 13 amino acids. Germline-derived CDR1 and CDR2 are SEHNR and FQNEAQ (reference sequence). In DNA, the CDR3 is TGTGCCAGCAGCCCGGACGGGGGATCACCCCTCCACTTT. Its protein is CASSPDGGSPLHF. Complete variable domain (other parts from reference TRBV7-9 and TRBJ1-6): DTGVSQNPRHKITKRGQNVTFRCDPISEHNRLYWYRQTLGQGPEFLTYFQNEAQLEKSRLLSDRFSAERPKGSFSTLEIQRTEQGDSAMYLCASSPDGGSPLHFGNGTRLTVT.

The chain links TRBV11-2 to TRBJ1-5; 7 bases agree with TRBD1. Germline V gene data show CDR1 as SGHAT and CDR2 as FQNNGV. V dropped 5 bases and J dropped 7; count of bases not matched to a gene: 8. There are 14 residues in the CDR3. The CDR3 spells CASSPVTGRQPQHF. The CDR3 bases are TGTGCCAGCAGCCCTGTGACAGGGAGACAGCCCCAGCATTTT.

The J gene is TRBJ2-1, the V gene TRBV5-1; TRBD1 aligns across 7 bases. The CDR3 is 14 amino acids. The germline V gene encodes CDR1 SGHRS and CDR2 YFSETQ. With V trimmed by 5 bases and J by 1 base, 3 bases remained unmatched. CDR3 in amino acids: CASRTGISYNEQFF. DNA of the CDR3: TGCGCCAGCAGGACAGGGATATCCTACAATGAGCAGTTCTTC.